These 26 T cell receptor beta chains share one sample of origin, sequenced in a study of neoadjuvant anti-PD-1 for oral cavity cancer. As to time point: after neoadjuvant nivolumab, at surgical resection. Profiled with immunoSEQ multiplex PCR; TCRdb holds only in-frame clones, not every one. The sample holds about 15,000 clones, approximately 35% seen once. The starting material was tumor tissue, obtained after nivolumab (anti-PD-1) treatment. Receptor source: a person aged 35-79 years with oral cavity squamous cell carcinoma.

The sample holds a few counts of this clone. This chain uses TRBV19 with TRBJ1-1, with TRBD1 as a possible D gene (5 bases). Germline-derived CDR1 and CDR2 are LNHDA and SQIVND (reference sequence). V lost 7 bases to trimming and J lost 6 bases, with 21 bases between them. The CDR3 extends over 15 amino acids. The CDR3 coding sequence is TGTGCCAGTACCCAGGGTTGGGGCCGAGGCTCTGAAGCTTTCTTT. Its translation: CASTQGWGRGSEAFF.

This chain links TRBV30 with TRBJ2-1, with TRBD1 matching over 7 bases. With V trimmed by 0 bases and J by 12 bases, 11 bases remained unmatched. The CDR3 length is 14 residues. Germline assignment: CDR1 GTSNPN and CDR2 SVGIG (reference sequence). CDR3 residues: CAWSVRGTDLGQFF. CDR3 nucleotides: TGTGCCTGGAGTGTACGAGGGACAGATCTTGGGCAGTTCTTC.

The CDR3 DNA reads as TGTGCCAGCAGTGACAGGGGGCGCAGTGAAGCTTTCTTT. This codes for CASSDRGRSEAFF. The chain uses TRBV25-1 and TRBJ1-1; 8 positions agree with TRBD1. This CDR3 spans 13 amino acids. The germline V gene has CDR1 MGHDK and CDR2 SYGVNS. Unmatched junction bases numbered 4, after V lost 3 bases and J lost 7 bases.

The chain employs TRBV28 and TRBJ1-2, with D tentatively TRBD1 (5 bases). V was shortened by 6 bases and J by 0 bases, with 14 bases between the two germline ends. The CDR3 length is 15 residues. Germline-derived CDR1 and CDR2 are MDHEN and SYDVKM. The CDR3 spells CASRPRDAANYGYTF. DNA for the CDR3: TGTGCCAGCAGACCACGGGACGCAGCTAACTATGGCTACACCTTC.

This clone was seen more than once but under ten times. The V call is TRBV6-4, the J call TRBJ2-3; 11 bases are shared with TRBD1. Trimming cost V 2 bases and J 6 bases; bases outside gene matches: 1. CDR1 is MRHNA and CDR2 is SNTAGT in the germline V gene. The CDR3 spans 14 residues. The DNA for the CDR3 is TGTGCCAGCAGTGACGGACAGGGGGCGGATACGCAGTATTTT. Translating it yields CASSDGQGADTQYF.

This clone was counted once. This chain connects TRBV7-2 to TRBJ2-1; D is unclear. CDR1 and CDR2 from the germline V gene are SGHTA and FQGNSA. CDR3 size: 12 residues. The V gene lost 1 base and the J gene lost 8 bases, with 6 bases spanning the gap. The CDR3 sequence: CASSLVSHEQFF. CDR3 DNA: TGTGCCAGCAGCTTAGTATCCCATGAGCAGTTCTTC.

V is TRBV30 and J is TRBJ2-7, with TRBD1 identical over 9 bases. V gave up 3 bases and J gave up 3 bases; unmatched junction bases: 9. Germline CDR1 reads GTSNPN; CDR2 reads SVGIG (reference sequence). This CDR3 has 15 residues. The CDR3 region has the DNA TGTGCCTGGAGCCCGGGACAGGGAATAGTCTACGAGCAGTACTTC. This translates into CAWSPGQGIVYEQYF.

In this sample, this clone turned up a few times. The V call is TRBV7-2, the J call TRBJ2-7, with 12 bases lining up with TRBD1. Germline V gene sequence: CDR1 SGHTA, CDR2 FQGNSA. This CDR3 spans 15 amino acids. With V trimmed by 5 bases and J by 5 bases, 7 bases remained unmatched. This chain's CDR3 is CASSLTGTGGNEQYF. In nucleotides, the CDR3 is TGTGCCAGCAGCCTAACCGGGACAGGGGGCAACGAGCAGTACTTC.

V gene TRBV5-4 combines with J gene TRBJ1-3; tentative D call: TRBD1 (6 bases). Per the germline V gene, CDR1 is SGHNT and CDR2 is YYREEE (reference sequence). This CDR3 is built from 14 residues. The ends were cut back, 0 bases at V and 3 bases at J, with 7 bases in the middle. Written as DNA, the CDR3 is TGTGCCAGCAGCTTGGGGACAGATGGAAACACCATATATTTT. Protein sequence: CASSLGTDGNTIYF.

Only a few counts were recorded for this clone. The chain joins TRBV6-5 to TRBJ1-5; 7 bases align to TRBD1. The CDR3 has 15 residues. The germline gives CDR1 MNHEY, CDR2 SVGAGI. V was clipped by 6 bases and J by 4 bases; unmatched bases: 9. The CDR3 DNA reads TGTGCCAGCAGATTACTTAGACAGGGAAATCAGCCCCAGCATTTT. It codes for CASRLLRQGNQPQHF.

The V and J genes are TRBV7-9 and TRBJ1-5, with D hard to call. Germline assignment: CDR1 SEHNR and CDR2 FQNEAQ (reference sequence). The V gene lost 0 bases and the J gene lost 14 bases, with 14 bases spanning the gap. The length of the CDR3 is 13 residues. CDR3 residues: CASSLAGRDEEHF. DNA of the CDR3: TGTGCCAGCAGCTTAGCGGGGAGGGATGAAGAGCATTTT.

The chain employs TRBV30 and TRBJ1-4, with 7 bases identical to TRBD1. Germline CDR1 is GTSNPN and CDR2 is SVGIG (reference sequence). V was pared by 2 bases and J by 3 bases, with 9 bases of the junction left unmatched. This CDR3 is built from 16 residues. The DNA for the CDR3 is TGTGCCTGGAGTTCTGGGGCAGGGGGAGCTAATGAAAAACTGTTTTTT. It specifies CAWSSGAGGANEKLFF.

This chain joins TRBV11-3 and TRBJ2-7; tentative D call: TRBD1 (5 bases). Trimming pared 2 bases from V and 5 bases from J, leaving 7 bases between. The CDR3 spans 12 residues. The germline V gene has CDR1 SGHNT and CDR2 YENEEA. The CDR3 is CASSLQGNEQYF. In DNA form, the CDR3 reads TGTGCCAGCAGCTTACAGGGAAACGAGCAGTACTTC.

This chain's CDR3 is CASSLVSAGTDTQYF. The CDR3 DNA reads as TGTGCCAGCAGCTTAGTGTCAGCCGGCACAGATACGCAGTATTTT. This chain joins TRBV7-2 and TRBJ2-3; no clear D gene. Germline V gene data show CDR1 as SGHTA and CDR2 as FQGNSA. The CDR3 is 15 residues long. V lost 1 base and J 1 base, leaving 9 bases between the germline ends.

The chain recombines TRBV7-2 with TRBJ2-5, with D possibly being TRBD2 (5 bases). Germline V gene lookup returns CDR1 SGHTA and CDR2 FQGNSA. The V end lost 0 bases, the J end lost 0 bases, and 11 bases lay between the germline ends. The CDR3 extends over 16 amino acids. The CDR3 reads CASSLAGSGYQETQYF. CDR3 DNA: TGTGCCAGCAGCTTAGCGGGGAGTGGATACCAAGAGACCCAGTACTTC.

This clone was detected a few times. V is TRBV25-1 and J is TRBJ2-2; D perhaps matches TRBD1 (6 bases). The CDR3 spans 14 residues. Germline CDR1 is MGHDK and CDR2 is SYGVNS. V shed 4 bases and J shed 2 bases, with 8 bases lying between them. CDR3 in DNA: TGTGCCAGCAGTGGGACAGTCAACACCGGGGAGCTGTTTTTT. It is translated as CASSGTVNTGELFF.

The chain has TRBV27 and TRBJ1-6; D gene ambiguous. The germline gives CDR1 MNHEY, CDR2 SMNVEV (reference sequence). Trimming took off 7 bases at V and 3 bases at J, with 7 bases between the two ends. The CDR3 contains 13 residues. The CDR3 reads CASTLDYNSPLHF. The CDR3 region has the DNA TGTGCCAGCACCCTAGACTATAATTCACCCCTCCACTTT.

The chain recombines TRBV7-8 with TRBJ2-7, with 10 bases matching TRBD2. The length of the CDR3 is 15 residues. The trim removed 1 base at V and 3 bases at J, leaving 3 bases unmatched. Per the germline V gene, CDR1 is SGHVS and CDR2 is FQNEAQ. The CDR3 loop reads CASSLVAGGGYEQYF. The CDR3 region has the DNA TGTGCCAGCAGCTTAGTAGCGGGGGGCGGCTACGAGCAGTACTTC.

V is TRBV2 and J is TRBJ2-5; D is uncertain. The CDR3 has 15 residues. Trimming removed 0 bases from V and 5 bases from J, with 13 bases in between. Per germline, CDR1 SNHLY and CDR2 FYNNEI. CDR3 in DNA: TGTGCCAGCAGTGAAGCGCGGTGGGTATCGGAGACCCAGTACTTC. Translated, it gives CASSEARWVSETQYF. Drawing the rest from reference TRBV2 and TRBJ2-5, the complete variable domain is EPEVTQTPSHQVTQMGQEVILRCVPISNHLYFYWYRQILGQKVEFLVSFYNNEISEKSEIFDDQFSVERPDGSNFTLKIRSTKLEDSAMYFCASSEARWVSETQYFGPGTRLLVL.

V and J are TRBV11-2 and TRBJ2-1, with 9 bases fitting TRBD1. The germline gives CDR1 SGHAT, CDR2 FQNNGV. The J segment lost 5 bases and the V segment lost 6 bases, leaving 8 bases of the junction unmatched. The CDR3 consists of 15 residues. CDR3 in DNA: TGTGCCAGCAGTAACAGGGGGCGAGAACACAATGAGCAGTTCTTC. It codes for CASSNRGREHNEQFF.

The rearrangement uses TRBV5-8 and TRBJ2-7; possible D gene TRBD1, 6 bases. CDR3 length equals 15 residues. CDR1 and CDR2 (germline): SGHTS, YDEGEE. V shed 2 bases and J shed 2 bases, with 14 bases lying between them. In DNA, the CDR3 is TGTGCCAGCAGCTTAGGGCGGACAGCAACCTACGAGCAGTACTTC. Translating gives CASSLGRTATYEQYF.

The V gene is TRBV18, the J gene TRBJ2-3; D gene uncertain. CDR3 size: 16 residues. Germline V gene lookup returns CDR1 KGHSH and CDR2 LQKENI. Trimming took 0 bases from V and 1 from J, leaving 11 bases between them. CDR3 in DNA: TGTGCCAGCTCACCACCAGGGCTTGGGGGCACAGATACGCAGTATTTT. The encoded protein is CASSPPGLGGTDTQYF.

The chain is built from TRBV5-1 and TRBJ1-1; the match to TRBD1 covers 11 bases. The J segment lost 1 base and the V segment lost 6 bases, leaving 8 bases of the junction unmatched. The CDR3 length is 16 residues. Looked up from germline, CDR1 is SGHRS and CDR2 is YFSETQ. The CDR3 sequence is CASKRTGGAENTEAFF. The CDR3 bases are TGCGCCAGCAAGCGGACAGGGGGCGCGGAGAACACTGAAGCTTTCTTT.

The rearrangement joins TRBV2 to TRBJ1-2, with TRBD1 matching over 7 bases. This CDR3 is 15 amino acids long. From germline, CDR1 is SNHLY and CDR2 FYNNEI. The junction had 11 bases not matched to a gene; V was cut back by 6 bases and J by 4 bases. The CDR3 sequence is CASRRQGGGLYGYTF. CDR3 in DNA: TGTGCCAGCAGACGACAGGGAGGAGGTCTCTATGGCTACACCTTC.

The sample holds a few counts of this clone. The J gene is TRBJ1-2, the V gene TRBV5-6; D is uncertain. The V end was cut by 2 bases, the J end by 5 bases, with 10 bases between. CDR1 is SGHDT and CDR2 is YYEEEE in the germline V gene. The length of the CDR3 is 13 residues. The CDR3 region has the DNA TGTGCCAGCAGCTTCGTCAGCAGTTATGGCTACACCTTC. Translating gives CASSFVSSYGYTF.

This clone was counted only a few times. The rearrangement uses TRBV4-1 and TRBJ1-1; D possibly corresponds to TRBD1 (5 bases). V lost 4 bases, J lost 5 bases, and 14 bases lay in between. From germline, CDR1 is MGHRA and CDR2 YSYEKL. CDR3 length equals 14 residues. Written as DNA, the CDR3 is TGCGCCAGCAGCCCAAGGCAGGGTGGGACTGAAGCTTTCTTT. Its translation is CASSPRQGGTEAFF.